These T cell receptor beta chains were read from a single sample in a study of early stage breast cancer tumors. Produced via immunoSEQ multiplex PCR; TCRdb's table is partial and in-frame only. The sample contains about 51,000 clones, more than 70% of which appear only once. Sample: blood. All receptors come from a person in their forties with breast cancer. The CDR3 runs from the conserved cysteine through the conserved F or W. D genes are given only for firm matches. The size field is filled for only some rows; it gives once, few, many or a size class.

CDR3nt: TGTGCCAGTAGTATAAGTGGGATGGGATATGGAAACACCATATATTTT
CDR3aa: CASSISGMGYGNTIYF
v_gene: TRBV19
j_gene: TRBJ1-3
d_gene: .
abundance: .

CDR3nt: TGTGCCTGGATGTCAGGGCAGGCGAGCTCCTACGAGCAGTACTTC
CDR3aa: CAWMSGQASSYEQYF
v_gene: TRBV30
j_gene: TRBJ2-7
d_gene: .
abundance: .

CDR3nt: TGTGCCAGCAGCGGACTAGTTGGTGAGCAGTTCTTC
CDR3aa: CASSGLVGEQFF
v_gene: TRBV9
j_gene: TRBJ2-1
d_gene: .
abundance: .

CDR3nt: TGTGCCAGCAGCCTCTCCCGTTACGAGCAGTACTTC
CDR3aa: CASSLSRYEQYF
v_gene: TRBV14
j_gene: TRBJ2-7
d_gene: .
abundance: once

CDR3nt: TGTGCCAGCAGCCAAGACAGTAACTATGGCTACACCTTC
CDR3aa: CASSQDSNYGYTF
v_gene: TRBV7-9
j_gene: TRBJ1-2
d_gene: .
abundance: .

CDR3nt: TGTGCCACCACCTCTAGCGGACACACAGATACGCAGTATTTT
CDR3aa: CATTSSGHTDTQYF
v_gene: TRBV15
j_gene: TRBJ2-3
d_gene: TRBD2
abundance: .

CDR3nt: TGTGCCAGCAGTGAAAACACCCTAGCGGGAGATTTGGATTTT
CDR3aa: CASSENTLAGDLDF
v_gene: TRBV6-1
j_gene: TRBJ2-3
d_gene: TRBD2
abundance: once

CDR3nt: TGTGCCAGCAGCTTAGGGCCGGGTGGGGACGAGCAGTACTTC
CDR3aa: CASSLGPGGDEQYF
v_gene: TRBV11-2
j_gene: TRBJ2-7
d_gene: .
abundance: once

CDR3nt: TGTGCCAGCAGTTTTGTGGACAGGGGGGACAATGAGCAGTTCTTC
CDR3aa: CASSFVDRGDNEQFF
v_gene: TRBV27
j_gene: TRBJ2-1
d_gene: TRBD1
abundance: once

CDR3nt: TGTGCCAGCAGCCGGACGGTGAGCGGGACCGATGATGGGTATTTT
CDR3aa: CASSRTVSGTDDGYF
v_gene: TRBV7-9
j_gene: TRBJ2-3
d_gene: TRBD2
abundance: .

CDR3nt: TGTGCCACCAAGGACGGGACAGGCACAGATACGCAGTATTTT
CDR3aa: CATKDGTGTDTQYF
v_gene: TRBV10-3
j_gene: TRBJ2-3
d_gene: TRBD1
abundance: .

CDR3nt: TGTGCCAGCAGGCGGGAACTCTACAATGAGCAGTTCTTC
CDR3aa: CASRRELYNEQFF
v_gene: TRBV2
j_gene: TRBJ2-1
d_gene: .
abundance: .

CDR3nt: TGTGCCAGCAGCTATACACTGATCCGCAGGGGGAACACTGAAGCTTTCTTT
CDR3aa: CASSYTLIRRGNTEAFF
v_gene: TRBV11-3
j_gene: TRBJ1-1
d_gene: .
abundance: .

CDR3nt: TGTGCCAGCAGTGACGGGACAGGGGCAGATACGCAGTATTTT
CDR3aa: CASSDGTGADTQYF
v_gene: TRBV6-4
j_gene: TRBJ2-3
d_gene: TRBD1
abundance: few

CDR3nt: TGTGCCAGCAGCCGACGGGGACTAATTCAAAACATTCAGTACTTC
CDR3aa: CASSRRGLIQNIQYF
v_gene: TRBV6-5
j_gene: TRBJ2-4
d_gene: TRBD2
abundance: .

CDR3nt: TGTGCCAGCCTCCCGGGAGAACAGGATTCTGAAGCTTTCTTT
CDR3aa: CASLPGEQDSEAFF
v_gene: TRBV19
j_gene: TRBJ1-1
d_gene: .
abundance: .

CDR3nt: TGTGCCAGCTTACCCCTGCGGGAGTCAGATACGCAGTATTTT
CDR3aa: CASLPLRESDTQYF
v_gene: TRBV19
j_gene: TRBJ2-3
d_gene: TRBD2
abundance: .

CDR3nt: TGTGCCAGTAGTCCGGGGGCCGCTGGAAACACCATATATTTT
CDR3aa: CASSPGAAGNTIYF
v_gene: TRBV19
j_gene: TRBJ1-3
d_gene: .
abundance: .

CDR3nt: TGTGCCAGCAGCTTGGGCTACGGGGTGGGATCTGAAGCTTTCTTT
CDR3aa: CASSLGYGVGSEAFF
v_gene: TRBV5-6
j_gene: TRBJ1-1
d_gene: .
abundance: .

CDR3nt: TGTGCCAGCAGTACCGAAGATGGCTACACCTTC
CDR3aa: CASSTEDGYTF
v_gene: TRBV6-4
j_gene: TRBJ1-2
d_gene: .
abundance: .

CDR3nt: TGTGCCAGCAGTGAACCCAGGGGGGCAATCTACGAGCAGTACTTC
CDR3aa: CASSEPRGAIYEQYF
v_gene: TRBV6-1
j_gene: TRBJ2-7
d_gene: .
abundance: .

CDR3nt: TGTGCCAGCCTCCGGACAGGGGACGGTGAGCAGTTCTTC
CDR3aa: CASLRTGDGEQFF
v_gene: TRBV6-1
j_gene: TRBJ2-1
d_gene: TRBD1
abundance: .

CDR3nt: TGTGCCAGCAGCTCCCGGCCCGGGGCAGATACGCAGTATTTT
CDR3aa: CASSSRPGADTQYF
v_gene: TRBV9
j_gene: TRBJ2-3
d_gene: .
abundance: .

CDR3nt: TGTGCCTGGAGTGTCGCCGGGACTAGCGGCTACGAGCAGTACTTC
CDR3aa: CAWSVAGTSGYEQYF
v_gene: TRBV30
j_gene: TRBJ2-7
d_gene: TRBD2
abundance: .

CDR3nt: TGTGCCAGCAACCGCTTGGCGGGGTCCCACGAGCAGTACTTC
CDR3aa: CASNRLAGSHEQYF
v_gene: TRBV5-6
j_gene: TRBJ2-7
d_gene: .
abundance: .

CDR3nt: TGTGCCAGCAATCCCCATAATGTTAAAGAGACCCAGTACTTC
CDR3aa: CASNPHNVKETQYF
v_gene: TRBV5-4
j_gene: TRBJ2-5
d_gene: .
abundance: .

CDR3nt: TGTGCCAGCAGTCTCCCTAGCGACTACAATGAGCAGTTCTTC
CDR3aa: CASSLPSDYNEQFF
v_gene: TRBV27
j_gene: TRBJ2-1
d_gene: .
abundance: .

CDR3nt: TGTGCCGGCCGGACAGGGGGCTACGAGCAGTACTTC
CDR3aa: CAGRTGGYEQYF
v_gene: TRBV6-1
j_gene: TRBJ2-7
d_gene: TRBD1
abundance: .

CDR3nt: TGTGCCAGCAGCTTGACGAGTACGAACACCGGGGAGCTGTTTTTT
CDR3aa: CASSLTSTNTGELFF
v_gene: TRBV5-4
j_gene: TRBJ2-2
d_gene: .
abundance: .

CDR3nt: TGTGCCAGCAGCTTAAGCGGGAGCTCGGGGCAGTACTTC
CDR3aa: CASSLSGSSGQYF
v_gene: TRBV7-9
j_gene: TRBJ2-7
d_gene: TRBD2
abundance: few

CDR3nt: TGTGCCAGCAGCCTAAAGGGGACCCAGTACTTC
CDR3aa: CASSLKGTQYF
v_gene: TRBV11-2
j_gene: TRBJ2-5
d_gene: .
abundance: .

CDR3nt: TGCGCCAGCAGCTTGGCCTTAGGCGGGAGCTACAATGAGCAGTTCTTC
CDR3aa: CASSLALGGSYNEQFF
v_gene: TRBV5-1
j_gene: TRBJ2-1
d_gene: TRBD2
abundance: .

CDR3nt: TGCAGCGCGCAGGGGCATGGGTACAATGAGCAGTTCTTC
CDR3aa: CSAQGHGYNEQFF
v_gene: TRBV29-1
j_gene: TRBJ2-1
d_gene: .
abundance: .

CDR3nt: TGTGCCAGCAGCCTAGAAGCTCTCCCCTACGAGCAGTACTTC
CDR3aa: CASSLEALPYEQYF
v_gene: TRBV7-3
j_gene: TRBJ2-7
d_gene: .
abundance: .

CDR3nt: TGTGCCAGCAGGCCCGAGCGCCAGCACAATGAGCAGTTCTTC
CDR3aa: CASRPERQHNEQFF
v_gene: TRBV2
j_gene: TRBJ2-1
d_gene: .
abundance: .

CDR3nt: TGCGCCAGCAGCTTGGATGACAGGGGAGGGCAGCCCCAGCATTTT
CDR3aa: CASSLDDRGGQPQHF
v_gene: TRBV5-1
j_gene: TRBJ1-5
d_gene: TRBD1
abundance: .

CDR3nt: TGTGCCAGCAGCTTGGGGGACAGGGTCTCCTACAATGAGCAGTTCTTC
CDR3aa: CASSLGDRVSYNEQFF
v_gene: TRBV5-4
j_gene: TRBJ2-1
d_gene: TRBD1
abundance: .

CDR3nt: TGTGCCAGCAGTTCGGTATGGTCGGGAAATGAGCAGTTCTTC
CDR3aa: CASSSVWSGNEQFF
v_gene: TRBV6-6
j_gene: TRBJ2-1
d_gene: .
abundance: .

CDR3nt: TGTGCCAGCAGCTTAGGGACCCTGGGGGTAGGTGTTGAGCAGTTCTTC
CDR3aa: CASSLGTLGVGVEQFF
v_gene: TRBV9
j_gene: TRBJ2-1
d_gene: .
abundance: .

CDR3nt: TGTGCCAGTAGTATAGGGGGGGGGAGCTACGAGCAGTACTTC
CDR3aa: CASSIGGGSYEQYF
v_gene: TRBV19
j_gene: TRBJ2-7
d_gene: TRBD2
abundance: .

CDR3nt: TGCGCCAGCAGCCAACCCTCTCAGGGGTACAATGAGCAGTTCTTC
CDR3aa: CASSQPSQGYNEQFF
v_gene: TRBV4-1
j_gene: TRBJ2-1
d_gene: .
abundance: .

CDR3nt: TGTGCCATCACGGACTGGGCCCAGTACTTC
CDR3aa: CAITDWAQYF
v_gene: TRBV10-3
j_gene: TRBJ2-5
d_gene: .
abundance: .

CDR3nt: TGTGCCAGCAGCTTAACTAGCAATCAGCCCCAGCATTTT
CDR3aa: CASSLTSNQPQHF
v_gene: TRBV7-2
j_gene: TRBJ1-5
d_gene: .
abundance: .

CDR3nt: TGTGCCAGCAGCTTGGACGTGGGGTTCCACGAGCAGTACTTC
CDR3aa: CASSLDVGFHEQYF
v_gene: TRBV5-4
j_gene: TRBJ2-7
d_gene: .
abundance: few

CDR3nt: TGTGCCAGTAGTATCGCGGGCGGACAGGGAACGCAGTATTTT
CDR3aa: CASSIAGGQGTQYF
v_gene: TRBV19
j_gene: TRBJ2-3
d_gene: TRBD1
abundance: .

CDR3nt: TGTGCCAGCAGCCCCGCCAAGGGGGGGCTCACCGGGGAGCTGTTTTTT
CDR3aa: CASSPAKGGLTGELFF
v_gene: TRBV9
j_gene: TRBJ2-2
d_gene: .
abundance: few

CDR3nt: TGTGCCAGCAGTGAGGGGGAAACCTACAATGAGCAGTTCTTC
CDR3aa: CASSEGETYNEQFF
v_gene: TRBV2
j_gene: TRBJ2-1
d_gene: .
abundance: once

CDR3nt: TGTGCCAGCAGTAGGGGGGGCTATGGCTACACCTTC
CDR3aa: CASSRGGYGYTF
v_gene: TRBV2
j_gene: TRBJ1-2
d_gene: .
abundance: .

CDR3nt: TGTGCCATCAGTGAGTCGAGCAGCCTGGGTCAGCCCCAGCATTTT
CDR3aa: CAISESSSLGQPQHF
v_gene: TRBV10-3
j_gene: TRBJ1-5
d_gene: .
abundance: .

CDR3nt: TGCGCCAGCAGCGATACACCGTCAGCTAACTATGGCTACACCTTC
CDR3aa: CASSDTPSANYGYTF
v_gene: TRBV5-1
j_gene: TRBJ1-2
d_gene: .
abundance: .

CDR3nt: TGCAGCGTTGGAAGGGTGGGGGGACTAGCGGGCAGCACAGATACGCAGTATTTT
CDR3aa: CSVGRVGGLAGSTDTQYF
v_gene: TRBV29-1
j_gene: TRBJ2-3
d_gene: TRBD2
abundance: .